One and the same sample provided the 27 T cell receptor beta chains below, sequenced in a study of cytomegalovirus exposure and HLA in healthy donors. The PCR had 60 Vbeta and 13 Jbeta primers. Sequenced by immunoSEQ multiplex PCR; TCRdb stores in-frame clones only, minus some. The table lists around 140,000 clones, around 73% of them singletons, with 1.5% to 2% in the top ten. Sequenced sample: PBMCs. The receptors stem from a woman younger than 35 in good health and CMV-seronegative.

The chain couples TRBV5-4 to TRBJ2-1; D might be TRBD1 (5 bases). CDR1 is SGHNT, CDR2 YYREEE, per germline (reference sequence). V was trimmed by 0 bases and J by 8 bases, leaving 15 bases between them. This CDR3 has 15 residues. The CDR3: CASSLAARVGDEQFF. The CDR3 bases are TGTGCCAGCAGCTTGGCTGCCAGGGTTGGGGATGAGCAGTTCTTC.

This clone was seen only a few times. The rearrangement uses TRBV18 and TRBJ2-6, with TRBD2 matching over 10 bases. The CDR3 is 17 amino acids. CDR1 and CDR2 from the germline V gene are KGHSH and LQKENI. V lost 5 bases and J lost 0; bases outside the gene matches: 4. CDR3 residues: CASSSLAGGSGANVLTF. The CDR3 nucleotides are TGTGCCAGCTCATCATTAGCGGGGGGCTCTGGGGCCAACGTCCTGACTTTC.

The chain recombines TRBV6-1 with TRBJ2-1; 9 positions match TRBD1. Unmatched junction bases numbered 7, after V lost 6 bases and J lost 4 bases. CDR1 and CDR2 from the germline V gene are MNHNS and SASEGT. The CDR3 spans 15 residues. The CDR3 nucleotides are TGTGCCAGCAGAGTCCGGGACAGGGCTTACAATGAGCAGTTCTTC. It translates to CASRVRDRAYNEQFF.

This clone has more than one count but fewer than ten. The gene calls are TRBV9 and TRBJ1-3; TRBD1 is a possible D gene (6 bases). CDR1 is SGDLS, CDR2 YYNGEE, per germline. The V gene lost 3 bases and the J gene lost 9 bases, with 19 bases spanning the gap. CDR3 length equals 15 residues. The CDR3 bases are TGTGCCAGCAGCGCAAATGGACAGACTTTCACCACCATATATTTT. Protein: CASSANGQTFTTIYF.

The CDR3 region has the DNA TGTGCCAGCAGTGGGGACATAGGGACGAGAAATGAGCAGTTCTTC. Protein sequence: CASSGDIGTRNEQFF. This sequence joins TRBV6-1 and TRBJ2-1, with D maybe TRBD1 (6 bases). This CDR3 is 15 amino acids long. Trimming cost V 4 bases and J 7 bases, with 17 bases left between them. Germline V lookup: CDR1 MNHNS, CDR2 SASEGT.

The J gene is TRBJ2-7, the V gene TRBV5-1, with 9 bases lining up with TRBD1. The length of the CDR3 is 14 residues. Per the germline V gene, CDR1 is SGHRS and CDR2 is YFSETQ. The ends lost 3 bases at V and 2 bases at J; junction bases unmatched: 3. In DNA, the CDR3 is TGCGCCAGCAGCTCCCGGGACAGGGCCTACGAGCAGTACTTC. Its protein product is CASSSRDRAYEQYF.

V is TRBV7-2 and J is TRBJ2-1; D may be TRBD1 (5 bases). Trimming pared 2 bases from V and 10 bases from J, leaving 15 bases between. CDR1 is SGHTA, CDR2 FQGNSA, per germline. The CDR3 runs to 14 residues. The CDR3 loop reads CASSLYSRVIEQFF. CDR3 coding DNA: TGTGCCAGCAGCTTATATAGCAGGGTAATAGAGCAGTTCTTC.

The rearrangement joins TRBV19 to TRBJ2-1; 11 nucleotides agree with TRBD2. Germline V lookup: CDR1 LNHDA, CDR2 SQIVND (reference sequence). The CDR3 runs 16 residues. V gave up 2 bases and J gave up 8 bases; unmatched junction bases: 8. CDR3 sequence reads: CASSITGSGRAYEQFF. The CDR3 nucleotides read TGTGCCAGTAGTATAACGGGTAGCGGGAGGGCCTATGAGCAGTTCTTC.

V and J are TRBV6-1 and TRBJ2-1; D remains unclear. Germline V lookup: CDR1 MNHNS, CDR2 SASEGT. With 2 bases removed from V and 10 bases from J, the gap between germline ends came to 9 bases. This CDR3 has 12 residues. CDR3 amino acids: CASSELIQEQFF. The CDR3 nucleotides are TGTGCCAGCAGTGAATTGATTCAGGAGCAGTTCTTC.

This rearrangement joins TRBV7-2 to TRBJ2-1; D is ambiguous. CDR1 and CDR2 from the germline V gene are SGHTA and FQGNSA. There are 15 residues in the CDR3. The V end was cut by 2 bases, the J end by 2 bases, with 10 bases between. CDR3 in DNA: TGTGCCAGCAGCTTAAGCGTCGGAACCTACAATGAGCAGTTCTTC. Translated, it gives CASSLSVGTYNEQFF.

This clone was found a few times. The chain is built from TRBV7-2 and TRBJ2-2, with D unresolved. Germline values: CDR1 SGHTA, CDR2 FQGNSA. The CDR3 length is 15 residues. V was pared by 2 bases and J by 1 base, with 8 bases between. CDR3 in DNA: TGTGCCAGCAGCTTAAGACAATGGAACACCGGGGAGCTGTTTTTT. Its translation: CASSLRQWNTGELFF.

This clone occurred once. The gene calls are TRBV4-1 and TRBJ2-1, with D possibly being TRBD2 (6 bases). The CDR3 sequence is 15 residues long. Germline CDR1 MGHRA, CDR2 YSYEKL. The ends were cut back, 0 bases at V and 7 bases at J, with 13 bases in the middle. CDR3 protein: CASSQDPGARNEQFF. The CDR3 DNA reads as TGCGCCAGCAGCCAAGACCCGGGAGCGCGGAATGAGCAGTTCTTC.

This rearrangement joins TRBV7-2 to TRBJ2-1; no reliable D call. V lost 5 bases and J 8 bases, leaving 16 bases between the germline ends. Germline V lookup: CDR1 SGHTA, CDR2 FQGNSA. The CDR3 length is 14 residues. CDR3 coding DNA: TGTGCCAGCAGCCCTAGAAGGAGCGCCCATGAGCAGTTCTTC. Protein product: CASSPRRSAHEQFF.

The rearrangement links TRBV19 to TRBJ1-6, with unresolved D. Germline V lookup: CDR1 LNHDA, CDR2 SQIVND (reference sequence). Trimming took 1 base from V and 0 from J, leaving 16 bases between them. The CDR3 loop spans 19 amino acids. The CDR3 sequence is CASSIVGSRTSSYNSPLHF. The CDR3 DNA sequence: TGTGCCAGTAGTATAGTGGGCTCGCGTACTAGCTCCTATAATTCACCCCTCCACTTT.

The rearrangement uses TRBV5-1 and TRBJ1-6, with 9 bases aligning to TRBD1. J lost 10 bases, V lost 0 bases, and 2 bases had no gene match. The CDR3 is 14 residues long. Germline V gives CDR1 SGHRS, CDR2 YFSETQ. As DNA, the CDR3 is TGCGCCAGCAGCTTGGGACAGGGGGACTCACCCCTCCACTTT. It yields the protein CASSLGQGDSPLHF. Full variable domain (outside the CDR3, taken from reference TRBV5-1 and TRBJ1-6): KAGVTQTPRYLIKTRGQQVTLSCSPISGHRSVSWYQQTPGQGLQFLFEYFSETQRNKGNFPGRFSGRQFSNSRSEMNVSTLELGDSALYLCASSLGQGDSPLHFGNGTRLTVT.

This chain links TRBV5-1 with TRBJ2-5, with TRBD1 matching 7 bases. The length of the CDR3 is 13 residues. Germline V gene lookup returns CDR1 SGHRS and CDR2 YFSETQ. V shed 4 bases, J shed 1 base, and the junction held 1 base outside the gene matches. The CDR3 region is CASSRDSQETQYF. In DNA form, the CDR3 reads TGCGCCAGCAGCCGGGACAGCCAAGAGACCCAGTACTTC. Together with reference TRBV5-1 and TRBJ2-5, the CDR3 gives the full variable domain: KAGVTQTPRYLIKTRGQQVTLSCSPISGHRSVSWYQQTPGQGLQFLFEYFSETQRNKGNFPGRFSGRQFSNSRSEMNVSTLELGDSALYLCASSRDSQETQYFGPGTRLLVL.

The V gene is TRBV27, the J gene TRBJ1-2, with D possibly being TRBD1 (6 bases). CDR3 size: 16 residues. Germline lookup yields CDR1 MNHEY and CDR2 SMNVEV (reference sequence). V was trimmed by 5 bases and J by 5 bases, leaving 21 bases between them. The CDR3: CASSVYSTGTGYGYTF. DNA of the CDR3: TGTGCCAGCAGTGTCTACAGCACAGGGACGGGGTATGGCTACACCTTC.

The chain is built from TRBV4-2 and TRBJ2-7; D gene unclear. Germline CDR1 and CDR2: LGHNA and YNFKEQ. This CDR3 comprises 14 residues. V lost 0 bases and J 4 bases, leaving 10 bases between the germline ends. CDR3 DNA: TGTGCCAGCAGCCAAGAGGTAGAGTTATACGAGCAGTACTTC. Its translation: CASSQEVELYEQYF.

This clone appeared a few times. The CDR3 region has the DNA TGCAGCGTTCATCACGGGAATACTGAAGCTTTCTTT. Translation gives CSVHHGNTEAFF. The chain recombines TRBV29-1 with TRBJ1-1, with D uncertain. From germline, CDR1 is SQVTM and CDR2 ANQGSEA. CDR3 length: 12 residues. Trimming shortened V by 5 bases and J by 5 bases, and 12 bases separated the two germline ends.

A word on this clone: The junction and the germline gene differ at one end; a read error may be behind it. CDR3 sequence reads: CASSQLGDTAF. CDR3 nucleotide sequence: TGTGCCAGCAGCCAATTGGGGGACACCGCTTTC. The chain combines TRBV16 with TRBJ1-2; maybe TRBD1 (6 bases). The germline gives CDR1 KGHSY, CDR2 FQNENV. This CDR3 comprises 11 residues.

The V and J genes are TRBV5-1 and TRBJ2-5; 7 nucleotides align to TRBD1. CDR1 and CDR2 from the germline V gene are SGHRS and YFSETQ. Trimming removed 4 bases from V and 1 base from J; junction bases left unmatched: 7. This CDR3 has 15 amino acids. CDR3 DNA sequence: TGCGCCAGCAGCCAGGGACAGAACTCCCAAGAGACCCAGTACTTC. Its protein is CASSQGQNSQETQYF.

The chain recombines TRBV29-1 with TRBJ1-1; TRBD1 is a possible D gene (5 bases). Germline V lookup: CDR1 SQVTM, CDR2 ANQGSEA. CDR3 size: 13 residues. Trimming pared 6 bases from V and 4 bases from J, leaving 15 bases between. This chain's CDR3 is CSVTQLDTTEAFF. As DNA, the CDR3 is TGCAGCGTAACCCAACTGGACACCACTGAAGCTTTCTTT.

The rearrangement links TRBV19 to TRBJ1-1; tentatively, D is TRBD1 (6 bases). This CDR3 has 14 amino acids. Trimming shortened V by 9 bases and J by 2 bases, and 16 bases separated the two germline ends. CDR1 is LNHDA and CDR2 is SQIVND in the germline V gene (reference sequence). For the CDR3, the DNA is TGTGCCAGCGTACACGGACAGCACAACACTGAAGCTTTCTTT. Translating it yields CASVHGQHNTEAFF.

This sequence joins TRBV19 and TRBJ2-7; 12 bases are shared with TRBD1. V shed 5 bases, J shed 7 bases, and the junction held 12 bases outside the gene matches. The CDR3 length is 16 residues. Looked up from germline, CDR1 is LNHDA and CDR2 is SQIVND (reference sequence). The CDR3 bases are TGTGCCAGTAGTGGAGGGGGGGACAGGGGGCCAAGTGAGCAGTACTTC. This encodes CASSGGGDRGPSEQYF.

The chain uses TRBV7-2 and TRBJ1-3; D unclear. This CDR3 has 16 amino acids. Germline V gene lookup returns CDR1 SGHTA and CDR2 FQGNSA. Between the trimmed V and J ends, which lost 1 base and 3 bases, there was a span of 13 bases. CDR3 residues: CASSLERGSIGNTIYF. DNA for the CDR3: TGTGCCAGCAGCTTAGAACGCGGGTCGATTGGAAACACCATATATTTT.

The chain combines TRBV9 with TRBJ1-1; 7 nucleotides line up with TRBD1. The ends lost 2 bases at V and 5 bases at J; junction bases unmatched: 3. The CDR3 has 13 amino acids. Germline loops: CDR1 SGDLS, CDR2 YYNGEE. The CDR3 loop is CASSVLDRTEAFF. The DNA of the CDR3 is TGTGCCAGCAGCGTCCTGGACAGGACTGAAGCTTTCTTT. The entire variable domain, with the rest obtained from reference TRBV9 and TRBJ1-1, is as follows: DSGVTQTPKHLITATGQRVTLRCSPRSGDLSVYWYQQSLDQGLQFLIQYYNGEERAKGNILERFSAQQFPDLHSELNLSSLELGDSALYFCASSVLDRTEAFFGQGTRLTVV.

This chain links TRBV18 with TRBJ1-2; tentatively, D is TRBD1 (6 bases). The CDR3 contains 14 residues. V was cut by 6 bases and J by 3 bases, with 14 bases left in between. Germline loops: CDR1 KGHSH, CDR2 LQKENI. In DNA form, the CDR3 reads TGTGCCAGCTCGATTAACAGGGACGACTATGGCTACACCTTC. Amino acids: CASSINRDDYGYTF.